The T cell receptor beta chain described here comes from a study of technical replicates of blood from several donors. Sequenced by immunoSEQ multiplex PCR; TCRdb stores in-frame clones only, minus some. The table includes under 95,000 clones, roughly 94% detected once. The junction had 6 bases not matched to a gene; V was cut back by 4 bases and J by 4 bases. Germline-derived CDR1 and CDR2 are MNHNY and SVGAGI (reference sequence). This CDR3 is 15 amino acids long. The specimen was T cells isolated from PBMCs. The TCR comes from a human donor in good health. The chain links TRBV6-6 to TRBJ2-1; 8 nucleotides align to TRBD2. The CDR3 reads CASSFTSGAYNEQFF. The DNA of the CDR3 is TGTGCCAGCAGTTTCACTAGCGGCGCGTACAATGAGCAGTTCTTC.